Given below is one T cell receptor (beta chain) in context. TCRdb's table, derived via immunoSEQ multiplex PCR, lists solely in-frame clones and lacks some. In the table there are roughly 270,000 clones, 75% to 90% of which are singletons. The data derive from a study of blood T cell repertoires in COVID-19. Study at large: Sources were T cells, B-cell-depleted T cells, or PBMCs; the material itself was cDNA or gDNA.

The length of the CDR3 is 14 residues. J lost 10 bases, V lost 3 bases, and 9 bases had no gene match. Germline V gene data show CDR1 as LNHDA and CDR2 as SQIVND (reference sequence). This chain uses TRBV19 with TRBJ1-2; TRBD1 aligns across 9 bases. The sequence derives from a woman between 45 and 65 years old who had recovered from COVID-19. The source material was PBMCs or T cells enriched from blood (not recorded which). CDR3 in DNA: TGTGCCAGTAGTATCGGGGGCCGGGACAGGGACTACACCTTC. This encodes CASSIGGRDRDYTF.